The 30 T cell receptor beta chains in this list originate from one sample, sequenced in a study of T cells in Graves' hyperthyroidism and ophthalmopathy. RNA transcripts provided the source from which TCR beta CDR3 regions were amplified. During a first-round RT-PCR of the TCR CDR3, the HTBI primer set was used. TCRdb itself ran the multiplex PCR reads through MiXCR, one entry per CDR3 protein. Here the sample spans about 580,000 distinct CDR3 sequences, about 15% being singletons. Sequenced input: blood. The receptors originated from a woman aged 25 to 45 with Graves' hyperthyroidism that later progressed to Graves' ophthalmopathy.

This clonotype was picked up many times. The J gene is TRBJ1-1, the V gene TRBV10-3; tentative D call: TRBD1 (5 bases). With 3 bases removed from V and 1 base from J, the gap between germline ends came to 15 bases. The CDR3 contains 16 residues. The germline V gene has CDR1 ENHRY and CDR2 SYGVKD. CDR3 DNA: TGTGCCATCAGTGACCGGGACGCATCCGCGAACACTGAAGCTTTCTTT. Translating gives CAISDRDASANTEAFF.

At least ten counts were recorded for this clonotype. The J gene is TRBJ2-1, the V gene TRBV11-2; D ambiguous. With 1 base removed from V and 0 bases from J, the gap between germline ends came to 13 bases. Per the germline V gene, CDR1 is SGHAT and CDR2 is FQNNGV. The CDR3 is made up of 17 amino acids. In nucleotides, the CDR3 is TGTGCCAGCAGCTTAGGGCCTAGTCCAAGCTCCTACAATGAGCAGTTCTTC. Protein sequence: CASSLGPSPSSYNEQFF.

The V gene is TRBV18, the J gene TRBJ2-7; D is possibly TRBD2 (5 bases). Germline assignment: CDR1 KGHSH and CDR2 LQKENI. The CDR3 length is 14 residues. The CDR3 loop is CASATLGDSYEQYF. CDR3 coding DNA: TGTGCGAGCGCAACCCTGGGAGACTCCTACGAGCAGTACTTC.

This clonotype was detected ten times or more. Here the CDR3 DNA reads TGCAGTGCTAGAGAGAGCGGGAGGGCGAATGAGCAGTTCTTC. It codes for CSARESGRANEQFF. V and J are TRBV20-1 and TRBJ2-1; 10 bases line up with TRBD2. Per the germline V gene, CDR1 is DFQATT and CDR2 is SNEGSKA (reference sequence). The V segment lost 0 bases and the J segment 7 bases; nucleotides outside the gene matches: 3. This CDR3 has 14 amino acids.

This chain links TRBV12-3 or TRBV12-4 with TRBJ2-7, with D perhaps matching TRBD2 (9 bases). Trimming cost V 6 bases and J 3 bases, with 27 bases left between them. The CDR3 is 18 amino acids. The CDR3, as DNA: TGTGCCAGCAGCGGGACAGGAGACCCTAGCGGGAACGTCTACGAGCAGTACTTC. This encodes CASSGTGDPSGNVYEQYF.

This chain joins TRBV4-3 and TRBJ1-1, with unresolved D. V was cut by 2 bases and J by 9 bases, with 25 bases left in between. CDR3 length equals 17 residues. Per germline, CDR1 LGHNA and CDR2 YSLEER. The CDR3 loop reads CASSQYLGAGAPTQAFF. The CDR3, as DNA: TGCGCCAGCAGCCAATATCTGGGAGCAGGCGCCCCCACCCAAGCTTTCTTT.

This clonotype was observed a few times. V gene TRBV18 combines with J gene TRBJ2-7, with 7 positions matching TRBD1. V trimming: 3 bases; J trimming: 2 bases; junction bases outside the gene matches: 19. CDR1 and CDR2 from the germline V gene are KGHSH and LQKENI. The length of the CDR3 is 19 residues. CDR3 DNA sequence: TGTGCCAGCTCACCGTCGGCCCCTTTACAGGGGAGCTTGACCTACGAGCAGTACTTC. It is translated as CASSPSAPLQGSLTYEQYF.

This clonotype was recorded at least ten times. The J gene is TRBJ2-1, the V gene TRBV19; a possible D gene is TRBD2 (6 bases). Germline assignment: CDR1 LNHDA and CDR2 SQIVND (reference sequence). The CDR3 totals 15 residues. V lost 2 bases, J lost 1 base, and 9 bases lay in between. CDR3 coding DNA: TGTGCCAGTAGTATAACGGGAGCATCCTACAATGAGCAGTTCTTC. It yields the protein CASSITGASYNEQFF.

The sample holds a few counts of this clonotype. The chain employs TRBV6-5 and TRBJ1-5; D is possibly TRBD1 (5 bases). V was cut by 0 bases and J by 5 bases, with 11 bases left in between. CDR3 length equals 15 residues. Germline CDR1 MNHEY, CDR2 SVGAGI. As DNA, the CDR3 is TGTGCCAGCAGTTACTCAGCCCCAGGGTATCAGCCCCAGCATTTT. Encoded protein: CASSYSAPGYQPQHF.

This clonotype was seen just once. The chain couples TRBV5-4 to TRBJ2-1; D perhaps matches TRBD1 (6 bases). CDR3 length equals 12 residues. The V end was cut by 4 bases, the J end by 8 bases, with 10 bases between. CDR1 and CDR2 from the germline V gene are SGHNT and YYREEE (reference sequence). This CDR3 reads CASSARTDEQFF. In DNA, the CDR3 is TGTGCCAGCAGCGCACGGACAGATGAGCAGTTCTTC.

This clonotype was seen repeatedly, ten times or more. The rearrangement uses TRBV5-1 and TRBJ2-3; TRBD1 or TRBD2 may be the D gene (5 bases each). From germline, CDR1 is SGHRS and CDR2 YFSETQ. The CDR3 runs 15 residues. V lost 0 bases, J lost 4 bases, and 12 bases lay in between. CDR3 loop: CASSLEGTGSDTQYF. In DNA, the CDR3 is TGCGCCAGCAGCTTGGAGGGGACCGGGTCAGATACGCAGTATTTT.

With respect to this clonotype: A much larger clone lies one base from this, so it may be a read error. The chain is built from TRBV27 and TRBJ2-3; D may match TRBD1 or TRBD2 (6 bases each). This CDR3 comprises 15 residues. The germline gives CDR1 MNHEY, CDR2 SMNVEV (reference sequence). Trimming took 8 bases from V and 3 from J, leaving 18 bases between them. As DNA, the CDR3 is TGTGCCAGCGGGTTACAGGGAGGAGGGACAGATACGCAGTATTTT. This encodes CASGLQGGGTDTQYF.

This clonotype was seen at least ten times. The rearrangement links TRBV6-2 or TRBV6-3 to TRBJ1-5; no firm D call. The CDR3 sequence is 14 residues long. The ends were cut back, 2 bases at V and 4 bases at J, with 9 bases in the middle. Germline-derived CDR1 and CDR2 are MNHEY and SVGEGT. CDR3 region: CASSYVAENQPQHF. The DNA of the CDR3 is TGTGCCAGCAGTTACGTGGCAGAGAATCAGCCCCAGCATTTT.

This chain connects TRBV4-2 to TRBJ2-3; either TRBD1 or TRBD2 may fit D (5 bases each). V was trimmed by 3 bases and J by 0 bases, leaving 19 bases between them. CDR1 is LGHNA and CDR2 is YNFKEQ in the germline V gene. The CDR3 totals 18 residues. CDR3 sequence (DNA): TGTGCCAGCAGCCATCCCGGGACGAGTTCCTCTAGCACAGATACGCAGTATTTT. Translating it yields CASSHPGTSSSSTDTQYF.

This clonotype came up many times. J is TRBJ2-2 and V is TRBV11-2, with 9 bases aligning to TRBD2. The CDR3 length is 16 residues. Germline CDR1 and CDR2: SGHAT and FQNNGV. V gave up 0 bases and J gave up 5 bases; unmatched junction bases: 4. The CDR3 loop reads CASSLDAGGETGELFF. Here the CDR3 DNA reads TGTGCCAGCAGCTTAGATGCGGGAGGGGAGACCGGGGAGCTGTTTTTT.

The chain employs TRBV5-1 and TRBJ2-6, with D uncertain. V was pared by 0 bases and J by 2 bases, with 9 bases between. Germline values: CDR1 SGHRS, CDR2 YFSETQ. The CDR3 is 16 amino acids. CDR3 sequence reads: CASSLDKRPGANVLTF. CDR3 in DNA: TGCGCCAGCAGCTTGGATAAACGGCCTGGGGCCAACGTCCTGACTTTC.

This clonotype was detected ten times or more. Germline is not matched at one junction end, which may reflect a read error. The V gene is TRBV14, the J gene TRBJ2-5, with 10 bases fitting TRBD1. The germline gives CDR1 SGHDN, CDR2 FVKESK. The CDR3 has 14 amino acids. As DNA, the CDR3 is TGTGCCAGCAGCCGAACAGAGGGACAGGGGCTCTTCGACTTC. Protein sequence: CASSRTEGQGLFDF.

Only a few counts were recorded for this clonotype. The chain links TRBV13 to TRBJ2-2; 16 bases fit TRBD2. The trim removed 4 bases at V and 6 bases at J, leaving 11 bases unmatched. This CDR3 has 19 amino acids. The germline CDR1 and CDR2 sequences are PRHDT and FYEKMQ (reference sequence). The CDR3 reads CASSYTPGLAGGFAGELFF. For the CDR3, the DNA is TGTGCCAGCAGCTATACTCCGGGACTAGCGGGAGGGTTTGCCGGGGAGCTGTTTTTT.

The genes are TRBV7-3 and TRBJ1-1; D uncertain. From germline, CDR1 is SGHTA and CDR2 FQGTGA. CDR3 length equals 16 residues. The germline V and J ends were trimmed by 4 bases and 3 bases, with 18 bases remaining between them. The CDR3 region is CASSSDPTVGDTEAFF. The DNA for the CDR3 is TGTGCCAGCAGCTCCGATCCCACGGTCGGGGACACTGAAGCTTTCTTT.

V usage is TRBV5-8 and J usage is TRBJ1-5; unclear D gene. Trimming pared 3 bases from V and 7 bases from J, leaving 14 bases between. Germline-derived CDR1 and CDR2 are SGHTS and YDEGEE. The CDR3 contains 14 residues. Here the CDR3 DNA reads TGTGCCAGCAGCTCCTGGGGAGGGAAGCAGCCCCAGCATTTT. It encodes CASSSWGGKQPQHF.

This clonotype occurred many times. The V gene is TRBV7-9, the J gene TRBJ2-7, with 10 bases identical to TRBD2. The CDR3 sequence is 17 residues long. V was clipped by 1 base and J by 6 bases; unmatched bases: 12. Germline CDR1 reads SEHNR; CDR2 reads FQNEAQ (reference sequence). This chain's CDR3 is CASSLEFPASGSGEQYF. The DNA of the CDR3 is TGTGCCAGCAGCTTAGAGTTCCCGGCTAGCGGGAGCGGCGAGCAGTACTTC.

This clonotype has a count of ten or more. The chain uses TRBV15 and TRBJ2-3, with 8 bases matching TRBD1. V was pared by 7 bases and J by 5 bases, with 5 bases of the junction left unmatched. The germline V gene has CDR1 LNHNV and CDR2 YYDKDF (reference sequence). The CDR3 runs to 13 residues. The CDR3 here is CATTGTGGDTQYF. The CDR3 nucleotides read TGTGCCACCACAGGGACAGGCGGAGATACGCAGTATTTT.

This clonotype was observed a few times. This may be a read error, as it is one base from a much larger clone. The chain employs TRBV19 and TRBJ1-1; D gene ambiguous. Trimming pared 5 bases from V and 6 bases from J, leaving 16 bases between. Germline values: CDR1 LNHDA, CDR2 SQIVND (reference sequence). The CDR3 has 14 residues. Here the CDR3 reads CASSLGRAAAEAFF. As DNA, the CDR3 is TGTGCCAGTAGTCTCGGGAGGGCGGCCGCTGAAGCTTTCTTT. Variable domain in full (rest from reference TRBV19 and TRBJ1-1): DGGITQSPKYLFRKEGQNVTLSCEQNLNHDAMYWYRQDPGQGLRLIYYSQIVNDFQKGDIAEGYSVSREKKESFPLTVTSAQKNPTAFYLCASSLGRAAAEAFFGQGTRLTVV.

At least ten counts were recorded for this clonotype. The V call is TRBV6-1, the J call TRBJ2-5; no clear D gene. The V end lost 6 bases, the J end lost 0 bases, and 8 bases lay between the germline ends. Germline V gene lookup returns CDR1 MNHNS and CDR2 SASEGT. The CDR3 consists of 13 residues. This CDR3 is CASSSTYQETQYF. The DNA for the CDR3 is TGTGCCAGCAGCAGCACATACCAAGAGACCCAGTACTTC.

This clonotype was seen many times. The rearrangement joins TRBV6-5 to TRBJ2-7; TRBD2 is a possible D gene (5 bases). Germline values: CDR1 MNHEY, CDR2 SVGAGI. The ends were cut back, 3 bases at V and 0 bases at J, with 18 bases in the middle. The CDR3 is 17 amino acids. The CDR3 loop reads CASSYTAVYVSSYEQYF. For the CDR3, the DNA is TGTGCCAGCAGTTATACAGCGGTCTACGTTAGCTCCTACGAGCAGTACTTC.

In this sample, this clonotype turned up many times. The chain has TRBV7-2 and TRBJ2-4, with D possibly being TRBD2 (5 bases). Germline-derived CDR1 and CDR2 are SGHTA and FQGNSA. This CDR3 is built from 16 residues. The V and J ends lost 4 bases and 2 bases respectively, with 15 bases between them. CDR3 in amino acids: CASSYFPAVTKNIQYF. The DNA for the CDR3 is TGTGCCAGCAGCTACTTTCCAGCGGTAACCAAAAACATTCAGTACTTC.

At least ten counts were recorded for this clonotype. The CDR3 DNA reads as TGTGCCAGCAGCGTCGACACCACCCGGTCGGGCGAGCAGTACTTC. Protein: CASSVDTTRSGEQYF. V and J are TRBV7-6 and TRBJ2-7; D remains unclear. CDR3 length: 15 amino acids. Trimming stripped 5 bases from V and 6 bases from J, with 20 bases between. Germline CDR1 is SGHVS and CDR2 is FNYEAQ.

This clonotype was seen many times. The genes are TRBV27 and TRBJ1-4; no clear D gene. V gave up 3 bases and J gave up 7 bases, with 6 bases separating them. The CDR3 contains 12 residues. Germline V CDR1 and CDR2: MNHEY, SMNVEV (reference sequence). The CDR3, as DNA: TGTGCCAGCAGTTTTAGTGGTGAAAAACTGTTTTTT. Protein product: CASSFSGEKLFF.

Ten or more counts support this clonotype. The CDR3 loop is CASSIETGRYTGELFF. The CDR3 nucleotides are TGCGCCAGCAGCATCGAGACAGGGAGGTACACCGGGGAGCTGTTTTTT. V and J are TRBV4-1 and TRBJ2-2, with D possibly TRBD1 on 7 matching bases. Germline V lookup: CDR1 MGHRA, CDR2 YSYEKL. V was clipped by 5 bases and J by 3 bases, with 16 bases between them. The CDR3 is 16 residues long.

In its sample, this clonotype was seen many times. The V call is TRBV6-1, the J call TRBJ2-2; D unclear. Germline values: CDR1 MNHNS, CDR2 SASEGT. V lost 6 bases to trimming and J lost 0 bases, with 8 bases between them. The CDR3 has 14 residues. CDR3: CASRLTTNTGELFF. As DNA, the CDR3 is TGTGCCAGCAGGCTGACGACGAACACCGGGGAGCTGTTTTTT.